The 17 T cell receptor beta chains given below trace back to one sample, sequenced in a study of CD8+ T cells in alopecia areata (dated by TCRdb to the late 2010s). The sample's time point label, in plain terms: baseline before oral tofacitinib. Preparation of the library involved the immunoSEQ multiplex PCR assay. RNA was extracted from all samples and reverse transcribed into cDNA, which served as template for TCR sequencing. The clones in this table, taken by TCRdb from immuneACCESS, are in-frame only. Not every clone is retained; where verified, under half of the shortfall comes from an unresolved V gene, and the cause of the rest is unknown. The sample records fewer than 200,000 clones, about 60% of which are singletons. Together, the top ten hold roughly 14% of the sample. Specimen: CD4+ T cells sorted from blood, collected at week 0. Receptor source: a human donor with alopecia areata.

The chain joins TRBV7-9 to TRBJ2-7, with D unclear. Trimming took 1 base from V and 1 from J, leaving 8 bases between them. The CDR3 spans 14 residues. CDR1 is SEHNR and CDR2 is FQNEAQ in the germline V gene (reference sequence). The CDR3, as DNA: TGTGCCAGCAGCTTAGAGGCGGCTTCCTACGAGCAGTACTTC. This translates into CASSLEAASYEQYF.

This clone is a singleton in its sample. The chain links TRBV4-1 to TRBJ2-5, with D possibly matching TRBD2 (5 bases). Germline CDR1 MGHRA, CDR2 YSYEKL. The CDR3 runs to 16 residues. Deletions cut 1 base from V and 5 bases from J, with 17 bases between. The CDR3: CASSQGFTGSGETQYF. CDR3 nucleotide sequence: TGCGCCAGCAGCCAAGGGTTTACGGGGTCGGGGGAGACCCAGTACTTC.

The chain has TRBV6-5 and TRBJ1-1; no clear D gene. Germline CDR1 is MNHEY and CDR2 is SVGAGI. The CDR3 length is 16 residues. V lost 2 bases to trimming and J lost 1 base, with 14 bases between them. The CDR3 sequence is CASSYRGGVRNTEAFF. CDR3 coding DNA: TGTGCCAGCAGTTACCGAGGCGGGGTCCGGAACACTGAAGCTTTCTTT.

This clone was detected a few times. The genes are TRBV5-1 and TRBJ1-2, with D perhaps TRBD1 (5 bases). Trimming took 0 bases from V and 5 from J, leaving 14 bases between them. Germline CDR1 and CDR2: SGHRS and YFSETQ. The CDR3 loop spans 15 amino acids. The CDR3 nucleotides are TGCGCCAGCAGCTTGGAGCAGGGTGCGATGTATGGCTACACCTTC. This codes for CASSLEQGAMYGYTF.

The chain employs TRBV19 and TRBJ2-7; 10 nucleotides line up with TRBD1. With V trimmed by 1 base and J by 2 bases, 2 bases remained unmatched. This CDR3 has 15 amino acids. CDR1 and CDR2 from the germline V gene are LNHDA and SQIVND (reference sequence). The CDR3: CASSIAGTGAYEQYF. Here the CDR3 DNA reads TGTGCCAGTAGTATAGCCGGGACAGGGGCCTACGAGCAGTACTTC.

The V call is TRBV6-5, the J call TRBJ1-5, with D hard to call. V gave up 9 bases and J gave up 7 bases, with 19 bases separating them. The V gene's germline CDR1 is MNHEY and CDR2 SVGAGI. This CDR3 spans 14 amino acids. The chain's CDR3 is CASGRTVVGQPQHF. The CDR3, as DNA: TGTGCCAGTGGGAGGACGGTGGTGGGACAGCCCCAGCATTTT.

This clone was detected a few times. In nucleotides, the CDR3 is TGCGCCAGCAGCCAAGATTCGGGTTCGGGGTTGGCTCTCGGGTACCAAGAGACCCAGTACTTC. Residues: CASSQDSGSGLALGYQETQYF. The chain is built from TRBV4-1 and TRBJ2-5, with a possible D match to TRBD2 (5 bases). Germline CDR1 and CDR2: MGHRA and YSYEKL. V was cut by 0 bases and J by 0 bases, with 26 bases left in between. CDR3 length: 21 amino acids.

This clone has just one count. In the same sample, other DNA sequences code for this CDR3. DNA for the CDR3: TGTGCCAGCAGTGGTTTGTCCACCGGGGAGCTGTTTTTT. It is translated as CASSGLSTGELFF. The rearrangement links TRBV2 to TRBJ2-2; unclear D gene. V was shortened by 4 bases and J by 4 bases, with 7 bases between the two germline ends. CDR3 size: 13 residues. Germline V gene lookup returns CDR1 SNHLY and CDR2 FYNNEI.

The chain combines TRBV7-8 with TRBJ2-7, with D uncertain. The V end was cut by 5 bases, the J end by 3 bases, with 8 bases between. Germline-derived CDR1 and CDR2 are SGHVS and FQNEAQ. The CDR3 is 12 amino acids. The CDR3 reads CASSARHYEQYF. The CDR3 region has the DNA TGTGCCAGCAGCGCCCGTCACTACGAGCAGTACTTC.

The rearrangement uses TRBV29-1 and TRBJ1-1; no clear D gene. The CDR3 consists of 13 residues. Trimming stripped 6 bases from V and 3 bases from J, with 14 bases between. Germline CDR1 is SQVTM and CDR2 is ANQGSEA. CDR3 sequence reads: CSVDERADTEAFF. For the CDR3, the DNA is TGCAGCGTCGACGAACGGGCGGACACTGAAGCTTTCTTT.

V gene TRBV27 combines with J gene TRBJ1-4; a possible D gene is TRBD1 (5 bases). CDR1 MNHEY and CDR2 SMNVEV come from the germline V gene (reference sequence). The CDR3 has 13 residues. Trimming cost V 7 bases and J 5 bases, with 11 bases left between them. DNA for the CDR3: TGTGCCAGCATGGTCAGGGAGAATGAAAAACTGTTTTTT. Residues: CASMVRENEKLFF.

The rearrangement links TRBV6-5 to TRBJ2-6; D might be TRBD1 (5 bases). Germline V gives CDR1 MNHEY, CDR2 SVGAGI. Trimming stripped 5 bases from V and 3 bases from J, with 8 bases between. CDR3 length: 14 residues. The CDR3 nucleotides are TGTGCCAGCAGTCCGACAGTTGGGGCCAACGTCCTGACTTTC. It is translated as CASSPTVGANVLTF.

The chain joins TRBV29-1 to TRBJ2-5; TRBD1 agrees at 7 bases. With V trimmed by 7 bases and J by 2 bases, 1 base remained unmatched. The germline gives CDR1 SQVTM, CDR2 ANQGSEA. The CDR3 extends over 11 amino acids. The CDR3 DNA sequence: TGCAGCGCCAGGGGGCAAGAGACCCAGTACTTC. Protein product: CSARGQETQYF.

This clone appeared a few times. The genes are TRBV29-1 and TRBJ2-5; D is perhaps TRBD2 (6 bases). Germline CDR1 is SQVTM and CDR2 is ANQGSEA. This CDR3 is 14 amino acids long. Trimming removed 4 bases from V and 4 bases from J, with 16 bases in between. The CDR3: CSVGGRGRIETQYF. The CDR3 DNA reads as TGCAGCGTTGGTGGACGGGGGAGGATAGAGACCCAGTACTTC.

The chain combines TRBV23-1 with TRBJ1-5; D gene ambiguous. TRBV23-1 carries the ORF label, with uncertain function. The CDR3 contains 15 residues. V was clipped by 0 bases and J by 5 bases, with 11 bases between them. CDR3: CASSQSRALDQPQHF. DNA for the CDR3: TGCGCCAGCAGTCAATCGAGGGCGTTAGATCAGCCCCAGCATTTT.

This chain connects TRBV29-1 to TRBJ1-6; D remains ambiguous. V was clipped by 6 bases and J by 6 bases, with 15 bases between them. The CDR3 is 14 residues long. Per germline, CDR1 SQVTM and CDR2 ANQGSEA. CDR3 nucleotides: TGCAGCGTCGGTAGTGGCGTCCCTAATTCACCCCTCCACTTT. Translating gives CSVGSGVPNSPLHF.

This chain connects TRBV7-2 to TRBJ1-2; no reliable D call. The CDR3 spans 13 residues. The V gene lost 1 base and the J gene lost 7 bases, with 10 bases spanning the gap. Germline V gene sequence: CDR1 SGHTA, CDR2 FQGNSA. The CDR3 nucleotides are TGTGCCAGCAGCTTAGACACAAGGCTTGGCTACACCTTC. Protein sequence: CASSLDTRLGYTF.